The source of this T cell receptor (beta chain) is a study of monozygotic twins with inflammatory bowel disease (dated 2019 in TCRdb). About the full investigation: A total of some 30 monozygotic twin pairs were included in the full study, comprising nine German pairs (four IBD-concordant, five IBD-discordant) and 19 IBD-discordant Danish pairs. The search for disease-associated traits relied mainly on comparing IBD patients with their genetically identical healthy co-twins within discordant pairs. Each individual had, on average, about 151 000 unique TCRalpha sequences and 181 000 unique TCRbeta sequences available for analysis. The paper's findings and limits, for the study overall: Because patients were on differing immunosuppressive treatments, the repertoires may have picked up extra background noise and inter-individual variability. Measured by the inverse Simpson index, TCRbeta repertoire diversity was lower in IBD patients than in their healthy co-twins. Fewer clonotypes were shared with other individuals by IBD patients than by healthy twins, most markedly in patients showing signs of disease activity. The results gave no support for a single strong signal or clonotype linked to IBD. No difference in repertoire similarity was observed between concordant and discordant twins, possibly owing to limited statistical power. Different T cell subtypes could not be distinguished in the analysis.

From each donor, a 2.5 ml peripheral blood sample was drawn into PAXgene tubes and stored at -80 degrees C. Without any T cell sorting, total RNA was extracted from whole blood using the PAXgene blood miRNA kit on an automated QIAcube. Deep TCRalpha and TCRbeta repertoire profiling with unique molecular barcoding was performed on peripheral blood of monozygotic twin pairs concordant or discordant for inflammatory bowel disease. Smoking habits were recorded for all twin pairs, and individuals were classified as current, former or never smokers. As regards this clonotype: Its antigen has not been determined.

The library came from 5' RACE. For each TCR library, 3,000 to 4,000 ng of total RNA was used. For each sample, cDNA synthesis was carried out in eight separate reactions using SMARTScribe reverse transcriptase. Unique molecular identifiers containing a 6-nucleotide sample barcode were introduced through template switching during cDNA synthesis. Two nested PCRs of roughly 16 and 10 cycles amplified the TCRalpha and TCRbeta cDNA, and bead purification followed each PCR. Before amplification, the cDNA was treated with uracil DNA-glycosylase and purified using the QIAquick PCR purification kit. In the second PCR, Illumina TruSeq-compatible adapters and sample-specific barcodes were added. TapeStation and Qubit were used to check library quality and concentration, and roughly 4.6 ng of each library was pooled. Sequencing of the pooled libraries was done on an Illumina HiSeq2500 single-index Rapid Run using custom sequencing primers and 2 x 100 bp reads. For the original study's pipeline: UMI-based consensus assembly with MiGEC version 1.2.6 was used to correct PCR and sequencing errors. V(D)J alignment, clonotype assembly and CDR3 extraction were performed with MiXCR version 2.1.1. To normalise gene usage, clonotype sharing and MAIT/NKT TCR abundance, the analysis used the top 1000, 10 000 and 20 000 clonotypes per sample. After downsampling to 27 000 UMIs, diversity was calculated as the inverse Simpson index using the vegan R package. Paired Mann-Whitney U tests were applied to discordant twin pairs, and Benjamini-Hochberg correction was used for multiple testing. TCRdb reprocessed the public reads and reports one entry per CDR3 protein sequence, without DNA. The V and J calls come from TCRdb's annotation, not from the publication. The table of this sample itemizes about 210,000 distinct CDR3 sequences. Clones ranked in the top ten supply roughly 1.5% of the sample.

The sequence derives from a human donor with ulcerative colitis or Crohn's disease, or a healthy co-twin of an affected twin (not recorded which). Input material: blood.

CDR3 reads: CASSLGDLGGDTQYF. Rearrangement joined TRBV5-4 to TRBJ2-3; TCRdb proposes TRBD2, but this gene call is untestable without DNA. The CDR3 contains 15 residues, cysteine and phenylalanine counted. No DNA sequence was recorded. From the germline V gene (reference sequence), CDR1 is SGHNT and CDR2 is YYREEE.